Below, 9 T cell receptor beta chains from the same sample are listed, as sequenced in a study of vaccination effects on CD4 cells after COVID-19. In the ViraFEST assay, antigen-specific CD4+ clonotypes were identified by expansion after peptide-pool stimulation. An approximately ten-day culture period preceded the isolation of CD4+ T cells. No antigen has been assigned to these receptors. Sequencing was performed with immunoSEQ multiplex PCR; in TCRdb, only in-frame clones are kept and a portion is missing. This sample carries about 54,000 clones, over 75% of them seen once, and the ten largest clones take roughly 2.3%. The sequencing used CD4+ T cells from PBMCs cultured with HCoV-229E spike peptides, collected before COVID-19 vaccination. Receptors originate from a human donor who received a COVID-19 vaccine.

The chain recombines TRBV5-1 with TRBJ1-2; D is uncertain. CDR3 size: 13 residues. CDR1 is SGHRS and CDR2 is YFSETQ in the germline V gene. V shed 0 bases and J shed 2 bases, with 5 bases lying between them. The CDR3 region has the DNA TGCGCCAGCAGCTTGGAGGCCAACTATGGCTACACCTTC. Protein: CASSLEANYGYTF.

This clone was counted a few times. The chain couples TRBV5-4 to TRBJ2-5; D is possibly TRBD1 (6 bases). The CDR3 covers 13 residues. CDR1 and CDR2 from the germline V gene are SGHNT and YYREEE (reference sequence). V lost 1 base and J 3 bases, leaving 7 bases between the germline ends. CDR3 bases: TGTGCCAGCAGCTTGAGGGACAAAGAGACCCAGTACTTC. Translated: CASSLRDKETQYF.

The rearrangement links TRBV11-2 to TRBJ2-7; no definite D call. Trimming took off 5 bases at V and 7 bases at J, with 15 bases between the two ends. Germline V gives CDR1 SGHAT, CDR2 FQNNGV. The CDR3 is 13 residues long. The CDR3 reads CASSRQLITEQYV. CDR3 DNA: TGTGCCAGCAGCCGTCAGCTCATCACAGAGCAGTACGTC.

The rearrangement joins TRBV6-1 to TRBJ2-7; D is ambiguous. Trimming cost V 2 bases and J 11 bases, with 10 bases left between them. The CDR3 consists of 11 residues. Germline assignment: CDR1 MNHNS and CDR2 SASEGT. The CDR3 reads CASSENTIEYV. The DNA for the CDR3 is TGTGCCAGCAGTGAAAACACTATTGAGTACGTC.

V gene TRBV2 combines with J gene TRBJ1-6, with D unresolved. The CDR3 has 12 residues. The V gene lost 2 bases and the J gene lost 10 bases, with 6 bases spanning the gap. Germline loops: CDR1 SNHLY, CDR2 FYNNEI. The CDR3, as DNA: TGTGCCAGCAGTGAACGGAGCTCACCCCTCCACTTT. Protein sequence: CASSERSSPLHF.

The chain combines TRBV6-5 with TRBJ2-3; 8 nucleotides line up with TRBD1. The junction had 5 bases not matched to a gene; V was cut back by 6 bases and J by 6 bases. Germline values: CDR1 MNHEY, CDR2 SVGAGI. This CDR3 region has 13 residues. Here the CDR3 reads CASSSGGWDTQYF. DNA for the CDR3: TGTGCCAGCAGCTCAGGGGGCTGGGATACGCAGTATTTT.

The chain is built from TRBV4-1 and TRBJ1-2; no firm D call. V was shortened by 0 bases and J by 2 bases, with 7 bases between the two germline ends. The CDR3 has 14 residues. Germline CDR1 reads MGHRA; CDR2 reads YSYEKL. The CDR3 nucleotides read TGCGCCAGCAGCCAAGATTTGAACAACTATGGCTACACCTTC. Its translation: CASSQDLNNYGYTF.

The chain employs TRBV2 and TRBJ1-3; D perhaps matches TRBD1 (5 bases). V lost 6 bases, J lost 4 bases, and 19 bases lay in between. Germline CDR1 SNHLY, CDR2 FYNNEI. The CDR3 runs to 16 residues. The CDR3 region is CASRGRIGDIGNTIYF. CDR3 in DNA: TGTGCCAGCAGAGGGAGGATAGGGGATATCGGAAACACCATATATTTT.

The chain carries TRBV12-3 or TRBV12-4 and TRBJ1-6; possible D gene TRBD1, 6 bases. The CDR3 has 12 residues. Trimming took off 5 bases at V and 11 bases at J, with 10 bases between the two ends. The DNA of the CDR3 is TGTGCCAGCAGTCCAGGGGTTCCACCCCTCCACTTT. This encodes CASSPGVPPLHF.